The sequence of this T cell receptor (beta chain) was determined in a study of T cell changes during pregnancy in multiple sclerosis. Germline V gene sequence: CDR1 MNHEY, CDR2 SVGAGI. This CDR3 spans 15 amino acids. With V trimmed by 5 bases and J by 9 bases, 7 bases remained unmatched. Produced via immunoSEQ multiplex PCR; TCRdb's table is partial and in-frame only. Of approximately 87,000 clones in the sample, approximately 90% were seen once. J is TRBJ2-1 and V is TRBV6-5; TRBD2 matches at 13 bases. Sequenced material: CD4+ T cells from peripheral blood mononuclear cells, taken in the second trimester of pregnancy. The clonotype was recovered from a female donor with multiple sclerosis, enrolled in a pregnancy study. CDR3 bases: TGTGCCAGCAGTCCGGGGACTAGCGGGAAGGGTGAGCAGTTCTTC. It specifies CASSPGTSGKGEQFF.